Listed below are T cell receptor beta chains from one sample, sequenced in a study of CD4 T cells in relation to SARS-CoV-2 and coronaviruses. Antigen specificity for these receptors is unknown. This table comes from immunoSEQ multiplex PCR, and its TCRdb copy is limited to in-frame clones, with some not included. This sample has about 36,000 clones, with about 80% found just once. Sequencing input: memory CD4+ T cells from PBMCs, cultured in vitro. The receptors here all came from an adult with COVID-19. The CDR3 runs from the conserved cysteine through the conserved F or W. Fields, in order: CDR3 DNA, CDR3 protein, clone size, V gene, J gene, D gene. The D gene is left open where the match is weak. A row's size may be missing; if present it is once, few, many or a size class.

TGTGCCAGCAGCTTGGGACACCCACGCACCGGGGAGCTGTTTTTT	CASSLGHPRTGELFF	NA	TRBV7-9	TRBJ2-2	NA
TGCGCCAGCAGCTTGGTCGGAAGCAGTACTTTCGGGGAGCTGTTTTTT	CASSLVGSSTFGELFF	NA	TRBV5-1	TRBJ2-2	NA
TGTGCCAGCAGCCCCGGAGCAGGGGGAGGCTACACCTTC	CASSPGAGGGYTF	NA	TRBV5-6	TRBJ1-2	TRBD1
TGTGCCAGCAGCTGGGACTTCCGGGCATCTAACACTGAAGCTTTCTTT	CASSWDFRASNTEAFF	NA	TRBV5-6	TRBJ1-1	NA
TGTGCCATCAGCGAGGCCTTGGCGGCTAATGAAAAACTGTTTTTT	CAISEALAANEKLFF	NA	TRBV10-3	TRBJ1-4	NA
TGCGCCAGCAGCTTGGAAGGGACCGGGGAGCTGTTTTTT	CASSLEGTGELFF	NA	TRBV5-1	TRBJ2-2	NA
TGTGCCAGCAGAGATTCAGGGGGTCCCTACAATGAGCAGTTCTTC	CASRDSGGPYNEQFF	NA	TRBV28	TRBJ2-1	TRBD1
TGTGCCAGCAGTGTGGGAAGGGGATCCTCTGGGGCCAACGTCCTGACTTTC	CASSVGRGSSGANVLTF	NA	TRBV6-1	TRBJ2-6	NA
TGTGCCAGCAGCTACTACGCCCCGGGACTAGCGGGAGATACGCAGTATTTT	CASSYYAPGLAGDTQYF	once	TRBV6-2/TRBV6-3	TRBJ2-3	TRBD2
TGTGCCAGCAGCCAAGAACAGGGATATGGCTACACCTTC	CASSQEQGYGYTF	NA	TRBV14	TRBJ1-2	NA
TGTGCCAGCAGCGCAACGGGACCGAACAATGAGCAGTTCTTC	CASSATGPNNEQFF	NA	TRBV2	TRBJ2-1	NA
TGTGCCAGCACCCTACTAGCGGGACCCTACAATGAGCAGTTCTTC	CASTLLAGPYNEQFF	few	TRBV2	TRBJ2-1	TRBD2
TGTGCCAGCAGCGCGACGACGGGGGGCGTCTGGAATGAGGACCAGCCCCAGCATTTT	CASSATTGGVWNEDQPQHF	NA	TRBV28	TRBJ1-5	NA
TGTGCCAGCTCACCACCTCGTCGGGACTGGAACACCGGGGAGCTGTTTTTT	CASSPPRRDWNTGELFF	NA	TRBV18	TRBJ2-2	NA
TGTGCCAGCAGCTGGGGATCCGACAGGGTGAATTCACCCCTCCACTTT	CASSWGSDRVNSPLHF	NA	TRBV13	TRBJ1-6	TRBD1
TGTGCCAGCAGCTTGGACGGCGCGGGAGGTGATACGCAGTATTTT	CASSLDGAGGDTQYF	few	TRBV5-4	TRBJ2-3	TRBD2
TGTGCCAGCAGCTTAGCGCGTTCTCCCTCCTGGCAGGAGACCCAGTACTTC	CASSLARSPSWQETQYF	NA	TRBV7-8	TRBJ2-5	NA
TGCAGCGTTGAAGCCGTACGGGGATACAATGAGCAGTTCTTC	CSVEAVRGYNEQFF	NA	TRBV29-1	TRBJ2-1	NA
TGTGCCAGCAGTTTAGGAACAGGGATATCGAATTCACCCCTCCACTTT	CASSLGTGISNSPLHF	NA	TRBV6-5	TRBJ1-6	NA
TGTGCCAGCAGGGAGCGAGGCTACTCCTACAATGAGCAGTTCTTC	CASRERGYSYNEQFF	NA	TRBV27	TRBJ2-1	NA
TGCGCCAGCAGCTTTAGGGACAGGGGGCGCGTGGGGGCCAACGTCCTGACTTTC	CASSFRDRGRVGANVLTF	NA	TRBV5-1	TRBJ2-6	TRBD1
TGTGCCAGCAGCTCTCACTTCGGGACTAGCGGGAGTGGCGGGGAGCTGTTTTTT	CASSSHFGTSGSGGELFF	NA	TRBV11-3	TRBJ2-2	TRBD2